Following are 23 T cell receptor beta chains from one sample sequenced in a study of vaccination effects on CD4 cells after COVID-19. Here immunoSEQ multiplex PCR was the method, and the copy in TCRdb shows in-frame clones only, minus some. The table includes roughly 59,000 clones, approximately 78% detected once. These receptors have no known antigen. Expansion with viral peptide pools was applied to antigen-specific CD4+ T cells by the ViraFEST assay prior to sequencing. When ten to eleven days of culture had elapsed, CD4+ T cells were isolated. Participants got two doses of BNT162b2 or mRNA-1273 vaccine. The sequences come from CD4+ T cells from PBMCs cultured with HCoV-OC43 spike peptides, collected after COVID-19 vaccination. Described subset: HCoV-OC43 spike overlapping peptide pool stimulation. The receptors come from a human donor who received a COVID-19 vaccine.

The chain recombines TRBV20-1 with TRBJ2-5; possibly TRBD2 for D (6 bases). V lost 6 bases and J 5 bases, leaving 10 bases between the germline ends. The CDR3 loop spans 11 amino acids. Germline CDR1 DFQATT, CDR2 SNEGSKA (reference sequence). This chain's CDR3 is CSARDWETQYF. The CDR3 region has the DNA TGCAGTGCAAGGGACTGGGAGACCCAGTACTTC.

This chain links TRBV7-3 with TRBJ1-1; 8 bases are shared with TRBD1. J gave up 3 bases and V 5 bases, and 20 bases lay outside the gene matches. The CDR3 contains 19 residues. CDR1 and CDR2 (germline): SGHTA, FQGTGA. As DNA, the CDR3 is TGTGCCAGCAGCCCCCGGACAGGGCCCACCTCTCCTTTCCACACTGAAGCTTTCTTT. It encodes CASSPRTGPTSPFHTEAFF.

The V call is TRBV7-3, the J call TRBJ2-2; 12 bases match TRBD1. Germline V gene lookup returns CDR1 SGHTA and CDR2 FQGTGA. This CDR3 comprises 16 residues. V was clipped by 1 base and J by 7 bases; unmatched bases: 4. CDR3: CASSLMGQGAVGELFF. CDR3 nucleotides: TGTGCCAGCAGCTTAATGGGACAGGGGGCAGTCGGGGAGCTGTTTTTT. Variable domain in full (rest from reference TRBV7-3 and TRBJ2-2): GAGVSQTPSNKVTEKGKYVELRCDPISGHTALYWYRQSLGQGPEFLIYFQGTGAADDSGLPNDRFFAVRPEGSVSTLKIQRTERGDSAVYLCASSLMGQGAVGELFFGEGSRLTVL.

The chain carries TRBV28 and TRBJ2-7; D may match TRBD1 or TRBD2 (6 bases each). V dropped 2 bases and J dropped 2 bases, with 10 bases sitting between them. The CDR3 spans 14 residues. Germline V gene data show CDR1 as MDHEN and CDR2 as SYDVKM. The CDR3 reads CASSLGGDTYEQYV. CDR3 sequence (DNA): TGTGCCAGCAGTTTAGGAGGGGACACCTACGAGCAGTACGTC.

This chain links TRBV3-1 (or the pseudogene TRBV3-2) with TRBJ1-4, with 8 bases identical to TRBD1. The V gene end was trimmed by 2 bases and the J gene end by 7 bases; junction bases not matched to a gene: 6. This CDR3 is built from 15 residues. Looked up from germline, CDR1 is LGHDT and CDR2 is YNNKEL (reference sequence). The DNA for the CDR3 is TGTGCCAGCAGCCAACGCGCAGGGGGCAGTGAAAAACTGTTTTTT. It translates to CASSQRAGGSEKLFF.

The chain uses TRBV3-1 (or the pseudogene TRBV3-2) and TRBJ1-3; a weak D match, TRBD1 (6 bases). The germline V and J ends were trimmed by 0 bases and 1 base, with 19 bases remaining between them. The CDR3 totals 19 residues. CDR1 and CDR2 (germline): LGHDT, YNNKEL (reference sequence). This CDR3 is CASSQDRGAGPFSGNTIYF. The DNA of the CDR3 is TGTGCCAGCAGCCAAGATAGGGGGGCAGGACCTTTTTCTGGAAACACCATATATTTT.

The gene calls are TRBV4-1 and TRBJ2-5, with 9 bases that match TRBD1. The CDR3 length is 15 residues. Germline CDR1 and CDR2: MGHRA and YSYEKL. With 4 bases clipped from V and 3 bases from J, the junction kept 6 bases outside the gene matches. The CDR3 reads CASSRSGQGEETQYF. The CDR3 DNA reads TGCGCCAGCAGCCGGTCGGGACAGGGAGAAGAGACCCAGTACTTC.

The CDR3 DNA reads as TGTGCCAGCAGTCCCTGGACTAGCTCTATTAAGGATACGCAGTATTTT. Amino acids: CASSPWTSSIKDTQYF. The chain combines TRBV6-2 or TRBV6-3 with TRBJ2-3, with 8 bases lining up with TRBD2. This CDR3 comprises 16 residues. CDR1 MNHEY and CDR2 SVGEGT come from the germline V gene. The J segment lost 6 bases and the V segment lost 5 bases, leaving 13 bases of the junction unmatched.

This clone came up once. The chain uses TRBV30 and TRBJ1-2; D is unresolved. CDR1 and CDR2 (germline): GTSNPN, SVGIG (reference sequence). This CDR3 is built from 14 residues. V lost 6 bases and J lost 5, with 19 bases in between. CDR3 loop: CACRNPGRSYGYTF. The CDR3 region has the DNA TGTGCCTGTCGAAATCCGGGTCGGAGTTATGGCTACACCTTC.

About this clone itself: The same CDR3 also results from other DNA sequences found in this sample. This sequence joins TRBV5-8 and TRBJ1-1, with D perhaps TRBD1 (5 bases). The germline CDR1 and CDR2 sequences are SGHTS and YDEGEE. V was clipped by 7 bases and J by 4 bases, with 8 bases between them. The CDR3 covers 11 residues. CDR3 sequence (DNA): TGTGCCAGCCCGGGGGGCACTGAAGCTTTCTTT. Protein: CASPGGTEAFF.

The V gene is TRBV18, the J gene TRBJ2-1; D may correspond to TRBD1 or TRBD2 (5 bases each). The CDR3 sequence is 13 residues long. Germline assignment: CDR1 KGHSH and CDR2 LQKENI. Trimming removed 2 bases from V and 7 bases from J, with 9 bases in between. CDR3 residues: CASSPAWGNEQFF. CDR3 DNA sequence: TGTGCCAGCTCACCAGCTTGGGGGAATGAGCAGTTCTTC.

This clone was picked up one time. The V call is TRBV5-1, the J call TRBJ1-4, with D possibly TRBD1 on 5 matching bases. V gave up 3 bases and J gave up 4 bases, with 7 bases separating them. From germline, CDR1 is SGHRS and CDR2 YFSETQ. There are 13 residues in the CDR3. CDR3 loop: CASSSQGNEKLFF. In DNA, the CDR3 is TGCGCCAGCAGCTCTCAGGGTAATGAAAAACTGTTTTTT.

The gene calls are TRBV2 and TRBJ1-2, with D unclear. V was clipped by 8 bases and J by 2 bases, with 9 bases between them. The CDR3 extends over 12 amino acids. From germline, CDR1 is SNHLY and CDR2 FYNNEI. CDR3 bases: TGTGCCAGCTCGGGAAACAACTATGGCTACACCTTC. Translation gives CASSGNNYGYTF. Full variable domain (remainder filled in from reference TRBV2 and TRBJ1-2): EPEVTQTPSHQVTQMGQEVILRCVPISNHLYFYWYRQILGQKVEFLVSFYNNEISEKSEIFDDQFSVERPDGSNFTLKIRSTKLEDSAMYFCASSGNNYGYTFGSGTRLTVV.

The CDR3 sequence: CSASGDSGGGETQYF. CDR3 nucleotides: TGCAGTGCTAGTGGGGACTCAGGGGGCGGGGAGACCCAGTACTTC. This sequence joins TRBV20-1 and TRBJ2-5, with TRBD1 matching 8 bases. This CDR3 is 15 amino acids long. V was clipped by 3 bases and J by 5 bases; unmatched bases: 11. Germline-derived CDR1 and CDR2 are DFQATT and SNEGSKA (reference sequence).

V gene TRBV28 combines with J gene TRBJ1-1; 8 bases agree with TRBD1. V trimming: 4 bases; J trimming: 7 bases; junction bases outside the gene matches: 8. The germline CDR1 and CDR2 sequences are MDHEN and SYDVKM. The CDR3 spans 14 residues. CDR3 loop: CASSYPPDRGEAFF. The CDR3 DNA is TGTGCCAGCAGTTACCCACCCGACAGGGGTGAAGCTTTCTTT.

This clone is a singleton in its sample. The chain combines TRBV9 with TRBJ1-1; weak D call: TRBD1 (6 bases). The CDR3 consists of 17 residues. The ends were cut back, 3 bases at V and 7 bases at J, with 25 bases in the middle. The germline CDR1 and CDR2 sequences are SGDLS and YYNGEE. The CDR3 here is CASSGNVGGAGLNEAFF. In DNA, the CDR3 is TGTGCCAGCAGCGGGAATGTCGGGGGGGCCGGGCTGAATGAAGCTTTCTTT.

The chain is built from TRBV20-1 and TRBJ1-5; D gene uncertain. Germline assignment: CDR1 DFQATT and CDR2 SNEGSKA (reference sequence). This CDR3 is built from 14 residues. Deletions cut 3 bases from V and 4 bases from J, with 13 bases between. DNA for the CDR3: TGCAGTGCTAGTTTGTCGGGCGGGAATCAGCCCCAGCATTTT. Translated, it gives CSASLSGGNQPQHF.

The genes are TRBV28 and TRBJ1-2; TRBD1 matches at 8 bases. The V gene end was trimmed by 4 bases and the J gene end by 7 bases; junction bases not matched to a gene: 8. The germline V gene has CDR1 MDHEN and CDR2 SYDVKM. The length of the CDR3 is 14 residues. CDR3: CASSSNPRGRGYTF. The CDR3, as DNA: TGTGCCAGCAGTTCCAACCCCAGGGGGCGTGGCTACACCTTC.

The CDR3 nucleotides read TGTGCCAGCCGCCAGGGGGGGTATACTAGCACAGATACGCAGTATTTT. Translated: CASRQGGYTSTDTQYF. The J gene is TRBJ2-3, the V gene TRBV5-4; possibly TRBD1 or TRBD2 for D (7 bases each). Germline-derived CDR1 and CDR2 are SGHNT and YYREEE (reference sequence). The V end lost 7 bases, the J end lost 0 bases, and 18 bases lay between the germline ends. The CDR3 length is 16 residues.

The chain carries TRBV2 and TRBJ2-3, with a weak D call TRBD2 (6 bases). This CDR3 spans 13 amino acids. Trimming took 8 bases from V and 5 from J, leaving 14 bases between them. Germline V gene data show CDR1 as SNHLY and CDR2 as FYNNEI. CDR3 loop: CASGTGVLDTQYF. For the CDR3, the DNA is TGTGCCAGCGGGACGGGGGTGCTAGATACGCAGTATTTT.

The chain combines TRBV3-1 (or the pseudogene TRBV3-2) with TRBJ1-1, with no clear D. V lost 1 base to trimming and J lost 1 base, with 10 bases between them. The CDR3 has 15 amino acids. Germline V gene sequence: CDR1 LGHDT, CDR2 YNNKEL (reference sequence). DNA of the CDR3: TGTGCCAGCAGCCAAGTTCCTGGAGGGAACACTGAAGCTTTCTTT. Translating gives CASSQVPGGNTEAFF.

A few counts support this clone. The chain couples TRBV6-5 to TRBJ1-5, with D tentatively TRBD1 (6 bases). Germline V gene lookup returns CDR1 MNHEY and CDR2 SVGAGI. The V end was cut by 0 bases, the J end by 8 bases, with 14 bases between. There are 15 residues in the CDR3. In DNA form, the CDR3 reads TGTGCCAGCAGTTACTCGCCAGGGGCCGAGGAGCCCCAGCATTTT. Its translation: CASSYSPGAEEPQHF.

The rearrangement joins TRBV5-1 to TRBJ1-2; a weak D match, TRBD1 (6 bases). The CDR3 is 14 amino acids. The germline gives CDR1 SGHRS, CDR2 YFSETQ. V was trimmed by 0 bases and J by 5 bases, leaving 11 bases between them. CDR3 residues: CASSLGQAEYGYTF. The CDR3 region has the DNA TGCGCCAGCAGCTTGGGACAGGCGGAGTATGGCTACACCTTC.